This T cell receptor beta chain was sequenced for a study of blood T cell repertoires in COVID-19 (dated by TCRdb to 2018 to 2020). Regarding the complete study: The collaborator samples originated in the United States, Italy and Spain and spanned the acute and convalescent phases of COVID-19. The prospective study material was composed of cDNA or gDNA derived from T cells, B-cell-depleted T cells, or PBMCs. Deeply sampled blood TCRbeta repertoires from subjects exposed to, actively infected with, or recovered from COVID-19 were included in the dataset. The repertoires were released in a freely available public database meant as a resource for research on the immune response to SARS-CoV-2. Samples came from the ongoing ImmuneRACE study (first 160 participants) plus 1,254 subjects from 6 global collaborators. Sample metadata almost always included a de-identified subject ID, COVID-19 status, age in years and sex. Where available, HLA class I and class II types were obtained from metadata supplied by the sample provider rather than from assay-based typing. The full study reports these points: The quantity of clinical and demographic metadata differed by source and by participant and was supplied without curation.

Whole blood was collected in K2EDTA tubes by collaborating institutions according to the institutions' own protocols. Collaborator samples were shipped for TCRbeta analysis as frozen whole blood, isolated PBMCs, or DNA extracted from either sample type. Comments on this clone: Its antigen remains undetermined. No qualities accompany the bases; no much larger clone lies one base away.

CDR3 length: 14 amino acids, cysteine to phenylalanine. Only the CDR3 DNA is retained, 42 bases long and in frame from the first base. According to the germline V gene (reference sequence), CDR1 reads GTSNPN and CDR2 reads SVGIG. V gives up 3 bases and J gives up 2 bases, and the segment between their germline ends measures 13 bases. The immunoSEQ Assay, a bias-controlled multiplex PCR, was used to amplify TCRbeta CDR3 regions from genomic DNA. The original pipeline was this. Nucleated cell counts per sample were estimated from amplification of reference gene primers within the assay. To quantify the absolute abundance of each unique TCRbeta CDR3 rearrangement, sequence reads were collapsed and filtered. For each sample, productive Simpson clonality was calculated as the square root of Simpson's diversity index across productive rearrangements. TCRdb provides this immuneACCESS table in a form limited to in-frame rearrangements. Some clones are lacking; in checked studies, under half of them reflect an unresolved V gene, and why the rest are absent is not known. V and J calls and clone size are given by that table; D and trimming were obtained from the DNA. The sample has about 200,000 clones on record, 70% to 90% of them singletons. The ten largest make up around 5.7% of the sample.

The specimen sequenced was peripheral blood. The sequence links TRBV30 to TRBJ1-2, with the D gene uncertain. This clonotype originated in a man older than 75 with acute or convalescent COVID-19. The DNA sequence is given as TGTGCCTGGAGCCTATGGGGAGGGAACTATGGCTACACCTTC. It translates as CAWSLWGGNYGYTF.